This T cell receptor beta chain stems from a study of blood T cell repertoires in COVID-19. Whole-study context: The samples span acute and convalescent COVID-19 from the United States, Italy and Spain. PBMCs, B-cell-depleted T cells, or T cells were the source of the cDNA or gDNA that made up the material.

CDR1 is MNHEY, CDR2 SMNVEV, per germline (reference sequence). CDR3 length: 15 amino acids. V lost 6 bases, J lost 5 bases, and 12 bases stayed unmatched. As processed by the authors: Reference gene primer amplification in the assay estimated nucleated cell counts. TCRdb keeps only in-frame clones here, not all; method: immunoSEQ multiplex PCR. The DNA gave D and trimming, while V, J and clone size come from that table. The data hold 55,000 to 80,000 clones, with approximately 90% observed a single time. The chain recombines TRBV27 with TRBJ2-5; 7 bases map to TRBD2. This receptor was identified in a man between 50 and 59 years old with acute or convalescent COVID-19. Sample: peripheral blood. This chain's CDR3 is CASSGMKAGDETQYF. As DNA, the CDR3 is TGTGCCAGCAGCGGAATGAAGGCGGGAGACGAGACCCAGTACTTC.